This T cell receptor (beta chain) was documented in a study of TIL therapy for anti-PD-1-resistant metastatic lung cancer. Study-wide context: Patients had a median age of 54 years (range about 35-85).

Sequencing used immunoSEQ v3. Libraries were sequenced to about 2 million read pairs (survey) or roughly 4.5-6 million (deep). Only in-frame clones appear in the TCRdb table, and some are missing; sequencing was by immunoSEQ multiplex PCR. This table holds about 57,000 clones, approximately 79% found once. Germline CDR1 is SNHLY and CDR2 is FYNNEI. V trimming: 4 bases; J trimming: 3 bases; junction bases outside the gene matches: 3. This CDR3 region has 14 residues. Sample time point: pre-treatment sample, taken before nivolumab and TIL therapy. Stage 4 NSCLC adults joined between 2017 and 2020. The source of this sequence is a woman aged 30-79 years with non-small cell lung cancer. The specimen comprised blood, sampled at baseline. The V call is TRBV2, the J call TRBJ1-5; 7 nucleotides agree with TRBD1. The DNA for the CDR3 is TGTGCCAGCAGTGGGACAGGAGCCAATCAGCCCCAGCATTTT. Translating gives CASSGTGANQPQHF. The full variable domain, completed using reference TRBV2 and TRBJ1-5, is EPEVTQTPSHQVTQMGQEVILRCVPISNHLYFYWYRQILGQKVEFLVSFYNNEISEKSEIFDDQFSVERPDGSNFTLKIRSTKLEDSAMYFCASSGTGANQPQHFGDGTRLSIL.